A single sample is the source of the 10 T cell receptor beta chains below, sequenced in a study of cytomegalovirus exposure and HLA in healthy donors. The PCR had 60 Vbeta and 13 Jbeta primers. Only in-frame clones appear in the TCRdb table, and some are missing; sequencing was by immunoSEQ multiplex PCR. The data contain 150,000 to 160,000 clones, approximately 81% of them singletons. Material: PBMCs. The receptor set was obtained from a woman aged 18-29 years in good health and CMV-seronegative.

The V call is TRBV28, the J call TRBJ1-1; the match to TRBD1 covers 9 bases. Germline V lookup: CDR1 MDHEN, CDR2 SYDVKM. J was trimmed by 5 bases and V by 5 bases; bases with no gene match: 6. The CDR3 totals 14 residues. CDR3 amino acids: CASSTRTGETEAFF. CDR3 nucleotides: TGTGCCAGCAGTACCCGGACAGGGGAGACTGAAGCTTTCTTT. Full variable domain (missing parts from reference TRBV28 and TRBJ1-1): DVKVTQSSRYLVKRTGEKVFLECVQDMDHENMFWYRQDPGLGLRLIYFSYDVKMKEKGDIPEGYSVSREKKERFSLILESASTNQTSMYLCASSTRTGETEAFFGQGTRLTVV.

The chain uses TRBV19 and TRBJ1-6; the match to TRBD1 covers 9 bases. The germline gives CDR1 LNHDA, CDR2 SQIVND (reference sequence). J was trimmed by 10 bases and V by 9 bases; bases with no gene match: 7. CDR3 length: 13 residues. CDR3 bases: TGTGCCAGCTCCGGGACAGGGCGCTCACCCCTCCACTTT. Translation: CASSGTGRSPLHF.

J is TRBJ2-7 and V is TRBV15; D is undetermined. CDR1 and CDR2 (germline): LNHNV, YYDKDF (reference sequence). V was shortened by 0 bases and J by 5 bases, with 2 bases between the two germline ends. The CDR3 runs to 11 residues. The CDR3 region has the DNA TGTGCCACCAGCAGAGACGACGAGCAGTACTTC. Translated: CATSRDDEQYF.

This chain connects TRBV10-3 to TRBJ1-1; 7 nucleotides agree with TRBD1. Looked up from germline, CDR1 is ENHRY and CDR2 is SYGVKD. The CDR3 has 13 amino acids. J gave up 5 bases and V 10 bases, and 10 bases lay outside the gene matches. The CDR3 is CATLGQAGTEAFF. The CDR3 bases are TGTGCCACCTTAGGACAGGCGGGGACTGAAGCTTTCTTT.

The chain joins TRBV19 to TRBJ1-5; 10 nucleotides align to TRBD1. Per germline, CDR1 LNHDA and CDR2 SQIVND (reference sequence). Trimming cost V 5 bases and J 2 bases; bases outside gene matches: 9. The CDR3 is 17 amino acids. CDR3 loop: CASSPGQGNSGNQPQHF. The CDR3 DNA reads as TGTGCCAGTAGTCCGGGACAGGGGAATTCTGGCAATCAGCCCCAGCATTTT.

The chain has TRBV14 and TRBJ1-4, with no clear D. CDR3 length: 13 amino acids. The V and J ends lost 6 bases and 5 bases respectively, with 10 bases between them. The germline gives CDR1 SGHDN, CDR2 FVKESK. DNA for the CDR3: TGTGCCAGCAGACACAGCGGGAATGAAAAACTGTTTTTT. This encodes CASRHSGNEKLFF.

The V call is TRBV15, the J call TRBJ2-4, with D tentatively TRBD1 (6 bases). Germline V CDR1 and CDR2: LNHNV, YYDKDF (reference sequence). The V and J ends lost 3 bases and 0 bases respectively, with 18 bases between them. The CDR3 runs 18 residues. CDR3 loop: CATSRAKLQGLAKNIQYF. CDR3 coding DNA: TGTGCCACCAGCAGGGCGAAACTGCAGGGGCTAGCCAAAAACATTCAGTACTTC.

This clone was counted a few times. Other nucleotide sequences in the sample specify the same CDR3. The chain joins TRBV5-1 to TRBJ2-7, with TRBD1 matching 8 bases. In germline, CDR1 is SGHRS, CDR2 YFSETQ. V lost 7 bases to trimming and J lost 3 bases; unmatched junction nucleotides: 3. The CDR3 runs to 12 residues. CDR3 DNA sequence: TGCGCCAGCTCTGGACAGGGCTACGAGCAGTACTTC. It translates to CASSGQGYEQYF.

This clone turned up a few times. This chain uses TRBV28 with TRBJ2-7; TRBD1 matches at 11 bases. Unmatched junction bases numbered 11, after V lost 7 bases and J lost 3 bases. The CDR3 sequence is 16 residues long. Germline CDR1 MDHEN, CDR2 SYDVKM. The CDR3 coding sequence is TGTGCCAGCACTTTGACCAGGGACAGGGGGGTCTACGAGCAGTACTTC. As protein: CASTLTRDRGVYEQYF.

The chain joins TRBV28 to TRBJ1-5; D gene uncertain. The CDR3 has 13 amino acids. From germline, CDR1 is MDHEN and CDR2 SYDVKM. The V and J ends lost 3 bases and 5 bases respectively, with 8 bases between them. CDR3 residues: CASSLNRDQPQHF. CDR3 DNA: TGTGCCAGCAGTTTGAACCGCGATCAGCCCCAGCATTTT.